A single T cell receptor (beta chain) is shown here with its context. Its antigen remains unknown. MiXCR, applied by TCRdb to the multiplex PCR reads, yields one record per CDR3 protein. Of about 220,000 distinct CDR3 sequences detected, less than 40% appear once; the ten largest clones hold about 3.9%. The lymph nodes were axillary draining lymph nodes from breast cancer patients. This entry is derived from a study of breast tumors, draining lymph nodes, adjacent tissues. Unmatched junction bases numbered 8, after V lost 4 bases and J lost 10 bases. Germline CDR1 MGHRA, CDR2 YSYEKL. CDR3 length: 15 residues. General study results and limits: Tumors had less TCR diversity than lymph nodes, more than nontumor tissue. The data were judged consistent with most tumor T cells coming from lymph node and expanding in tumor. That most tumor T cells come from lymph nodes remained unproven.

J is TRBJ1-6 and V is TRBV4-1, with TRBD1 matching over 9 bases. Material for sequencing was axillary lymph node tissue. The clonotype was recovered from a female donor with breast cancer. Some clones in this sample may be carry-over from other donors' samples. The CDR3 sequence: CASSRLGQGHSPLHF. In DNA, the CDR3 is TGCGCCAGCAGCCGGTTGGGACAGGGACACTCACCCCTCCACTTT.